These 29 T cell receptor beta chains originate from one sample sequenced in a study of neoadjuvant nivolumab and ipilimumab in lung cancer. TCRdb's table, derived via immunoSEQ multiplex PCR, lists solely in-frame clones and lacks some. The sample consists of about 23,000 clones, under 90% of them appearing once. Sequences were derived from peripheral blood, sampled before neoadjuvant nivolumab, alone or with ipilimumab. The receptors come from an adult with non-small cell lung cancer.

This chain links TRBV7-6 with TRBJ2-5; possibly TRBD1 for D (5 bases). CDR3 size: 14 residues. Trimming left V 5 bases short and J 4 bases short, with 14 bases between. Germline assignment: CDR1 SGHVS and CDR2 FNYEAQ. The CDR3 loop is CASSPGQRVETQYF. The CDR3 DNA follows: TGTGCCAGCAGCCCCGGACAAAGGGTAGAGACCCAGTACTTC.

The chain is built from TRBV5-1 and TRBJ2-7; D could derive from TRBD1 or TRBD2 (6 bases each). The CDR3 spans 13 residues. Trimming stripped 2 bases from V and 7 bases from J, with 13 bases between. The germline V gene has CDR1 SGHRS and CDR2 YFSETQ. The DNA for the CDR3 is TGCGCCAGCAGCTTCCCGGGGGCGGGAGAGCAGTACTTC. The encoded protein is CASSFPGAGEQYF.

This clone was seen only a few times. CDR3 loop: CASLILTPHPSYNEQFF. Here the CDR3 DNA reads TGTGCCAGCTTGATACTCACTCCACACCCTTCCTACAATGAGCAGTTCTTC. The chain recombines TRBV12-1 with TRBJ2-1. TRBV12-1 is a known pseudogene. The CDR3 extends over 17 amino acids.

The CDR3, as DNA: TGTGCCAGCAGGAGCTCAAACACCGGGGAGCTGTTTTTT. Residues: CASRSSNTGELFF. The V call is TRBV6-6, the J call TRBJ2-2; D not resolved. Trimming pared 6 bases from V and 2 bases from J, leaving 7 bases between. Germline V CDR1 and CDR2: MNHNY, SVGAGI (reference sequence). The CDR3 consists of 13 residues.

V is TRBV7-3 and J is TRBJ2-7; maybe TRBD2 (5 bases). Germline V lookup: CDR1 SGHTA, CDR2 FQGTGA. The V end lost 6 bases, the J end lost 5 bases, and 17 bases lay between the germline ends. The CDR3 has 14 amino acids. The CDR3 bases are TGTGCCAGCAGGAAAAGCGGTACTGTGGACGAGCAGTACTTC. It translates to CASRKSGTVDEQYF.

The V call is TRBV4-1, the J call TRBJ1-2; D remains unclear. The CDR3 totals 15 residues. Germline values: CDR1 MGHRA, CDR2 YSYEKL. Trimming took 1 base from V and 0 from J, leaving 9 bases between them. As DNA, the CDR3 is TGCGCCAGCAGCCAAGGACCAACAGCTAACTATGGCTACACCTTC. This sequence encodes CASSQGPTANYGYTF.

This chain uses TRBV7-2 with TRBJ2-1; D remains ambiguous. With 5 bases removed from V and 10 bases from J, the gap between germline ends came to 15 bases. Germline CDR1 and CDR2: SGHTA and FQGNSA. There are 13 residues in the CDR3. The CDR3 DNA follows: TGTGCCAGCAGCGTCCCGGAAAGTTTGGAGCAGTTCTTC. As protein: CASSVPESLEQFF.

Written as DNA, the CDR3 is TGTGCCAGCAGTGCTTCTTCGGGAGCAAGCTACAATGAGCAGTTCTTC. It codes for CASSASSGASYNEQFF. The V call is TRBV25-1, the J call TRBJ2-1; D is possibly TRBD2 (6 bases). CDR3 size: 16 residues. The V end was cut by 4 bases, the J end by 3 bases, with 16 bases between. CDR1 is MGHDK, CDR2 SYGVNS, per germline.

This chain uses TRBV7-8 with TRBJ2-1, with D perhaps matching TRBD1 or TRBD2 (7 bases each). Deletions cut 5 bases from V and 7 bases from J, with 27 bases between. The CDR3 contains 18 residues. Germline values: CDR1 SGHVS, CDR2 FQNEAQ. The CDR3 nucleotides read TGTGCCAGCAGCCTAATAACCAGGGGGGGGCTAGCGGAAAATGAGCAGTTCTTC. Protein product: CASSLITRGGLAENEQFF.

This sequence joins TRBV4-2 and TRBJ2-7, with TRBD1 matching 7 bases. Germline V CDR1 and CDR2: LGHNA, YNFKEQ. CDR3 length: 15 amino acids. The V segment lost 5 bases and the J segment 4 bases; nucleotides outside the gene matches: 11. CDR3 region: CASSAPGTAFYEQYF. CDR3 in DNA: TGTGCCAGCAGCGCTCCCGGGACAGCCTTTTACGAGCAGTACTTC.

The V call is TRBV5-4, the J call TRBJ1-1, with D perhaps matching TRBD1 (5 bases). The CDR3 consists of 15 residues. The V end was cut by 0 bases, the J end by 0 bases, with 9 bases between. Germline CDR1 is SGHNT and CDR2 is YYREEE (reference sequence). The CDR3 coding sequence is TGTGCCAGCAGCTTGGGAGGGACCCTGAACACTGAAGCTTTCTTT. It specifies CASSLGGTLNTEAFF.

The gene calls are TRBV5-1 and TRBJ2-7; D is undetermined. The germline CDR1 and CDR2 sequences are SGHRS and YFSETQ. The ends were cut back, 4 bases at V and 6 bases at J, with 20 bases in the middle. This CDR3 has 15 amino acids. In DNA form, the CDR3 reads TGCGCCAGCAGCCAAACTGAAGGACGTCTAGGCGAGCAGTACTTC. Encoded protein: CASSQTEGRLGEQYF.

The V gene is TRBV9, the J gene TRBJ1-1; D is possibly TRBD1 (5 bases). V was pared by 3 bases and J by 5 bases, with 17 bases between. The CDR3 covers 15 residues. Germline CDR1 reads SGDLS; CDR2 reads YYNGEE. The CDR3 sequence is CASSGTGVRETEAFF. DNA of the CDR3: TGTGCCAGCAGCGGTACAGGCGTAAGGGAGACTGAAGCTTTCTTT.

The chain links TRBV7-3 to TRBJ2-7; possibly TRBD1 for D (5 bases). V was clipped by 5 bases and J by 3 bases, with 11 bases between them. Germline V gene lookup returns CDR1 SGHTA and CDR2 FQGTGA. The CDR3 spans 13 residues. The CDR3 reads CASSLDSDYEQYF. The CDR3 nucleotides are TGTGCCAGCAGCCTCGACAGCGACTACGAGCAGTACTTC.

This clone was seen a few times. The chain carries TRBV7-9 and TRBJ2-1; D possibly corresponds to TRBD2 (5 bases). Germline V lookup: CDR1 SEHNR, CDR2 FQNEAQ (reference sequence). V lost 7 bases, J lost 6 bases, and 13 bases lay in between. The CDR3 is made up of 13 amino acids. CDR3 coding DNA: TGTGCCAGCATCATGCCCGGAGGCAATGAGCAGTTCTTC. Amino acid sequence: CASIMPGGNEQFF.

V is TRBV10-1 and J is TRBJ2-7, with TRBD1 matching 7 bases. Germline CDR1 and CDR2: WNHNN and SYGVQD (reference sequence). CDR3 length: 15 amino acids. The trim removed 6 bases at V and 0 bases at J, leaving 8 bases unmatched. This CDR3 reads CASRAYRDSSYEQYF. Here the CDR3 DNA reads TGCGCCAGCAGGGCTTACCGGGACAGCTCCTACGAGCAGTACTTC.

The rearrangement joins TRBV6-1 to TRBJ1-2; maybe TRBD1 (6 bases). Germline assignment: CDR1 MNHNS and CDR2 SASEGT. The CDR3 spans 14 residues. Between the trimmed V and J ends, which lost 4 bases and 2 bases, there was a span of 11 bases. CDR3 residues: CASSALGGNYGYTF. CDR3 nucleotides: TGTGCCAGCAGTGCCCTAGGGGGGAACTATGGCTACACCTTC.

The chain recombines TRBV5-1 with TRBJ2-7; D uncertain. V lost 0 bases and J 2 bases, leaving 9 bases between the germline ends. This CDR3 has 14 amino acids. The germline CDR1 and CDR2 sequences are SGHRS and YFSETQ. The chain's CDR3 is CASSLEGQPYEQYF. CDR3 sequence (DNA): TGCGCCAGCAGCTTGGAGGGTCAACCCTACGAGCAGTACTTC.

V gene TRBV15 combines with J gene TRBJ1-2, with a possible D match to TRBD1 (6 bases). Germline V lookup: CDR1 LNHNV, CDR2 YYDKDF (reference sequence). This CDR3 contains 16 residues. V was shortened by 4 bases and J by 4 bases, with 19 bases between the two germline ends. CDR3 protein: CATSTRYGGHGYGYTF. CDR3 nucleotide sequence: TGTGCCACCAGCACCCGATATGGGGGGCATGGCTATGGCTACACCTTC.

The genes are TRBV6-5 and TRBJ2-7; either TRBD1 or TRBD2 may supply D (5 bases each). Per the germline V gene, CDR1 is MNHEY and CDR2 is SVGAGI. V was pared by 10 bases and J by 4 bases, with 20 bases between. This CDR3 is built from 14 residues. The CDR3 region has the DNA TGTGCCACCTCCCGGGGCCCCGACCGGTACGAGCAGTACTTC. It yields the protein CATSRGPDRYEQYF.

This chain links TRBV5-1 with TRBJ2-3; D gene unclear. Trimming removed 4 bases at V and 0 bases at J, with 12 bases between. Germline CDR1 and CDR2: SGHRS and YFSETQ. The CDR3 consists of 15 residues. The CDR3 is CASSPRLSSTDTQYF. As DNA, the CDR3 is TGCGCCAGCAGCCCCCGTTTGAGTAGCACAGATACGCAGTATTTT. Variable domain in full (rest from reference TRBV5-1 and TRBJ2-3): KAGVTQTPRYLIKTRGQQVTLSCSPISGHRSVSWYQQTPGQGLQFLFEYFSETQRNKGNFPGRFSGRQFSNSRSEMNVSTLELGDSALYLCASSPRLSSTDTQYFGPGTRLTVL.

CDR3 DNA: TGCGCCAGCAGCCCCCGACAGGGTCGGGACGCTGAAGCTTTCTTT. It is translated as CASSPRQGRDAEAFF. The chain is built from TRBV5-1 and TRBJ1-1; 7 bases match TRBD1. The germline V gene has CDR1 SGHRS and CDR2 YFSETQ. With 4 bases clipped from V and 6 bases from J, the junction kept 12 bases outside the gene matches. This CDR3 spans 15 amino acids.

The chain employs TRBV5-1 and TRBJ1-4; the D gene is possibly TRBD1 (5 bases). This CDR3 region has 14 residues. Germline V gene sequence: CDR1 SGHRS, CDR2 YFSETQ. Trimming left V 4 bases short and J 5 bases short, with 12 bases between. The CDR3 DNA follows: TGCGCCAGCAGCCCCGGGCGGACAAATGAAAAACTGTTTTTT. Translation: CASSPGRTNEKLFF.

The chain has TRBV7-2 and TRBJ2-3; perhaps TRBD1 as D (6 bases). V shed 1 base and J shed 3 bases, with 8 bases lying between them. CDR3 length: 14 residues. Germline V gives CDR1 SGHTA, CDR2 FQGNSA. In DNA form, the CDR3 reads TGTGCCAGCAGCTTAGACAGGGTAACAGATACGCAGTATTTT. It is translated as CASSLDRVTDTQYF.

There are a few counts of this clone. The J gene is TRBJ2-5, the V gene TRBV12-5, with 11 bases aligning to TRBD2. CDR1 and CDR2 (germline): LGHNT, FRNRAP. V shed 3 bases, J shed 4 bases, and the junction held 4 bases outside the gene matches. The CDR3 spans 15 residues. This CDR3 reads CASGLRLAGRETQYF. The CDR3 DNA sequence: TGTGCTAGTGGTTTAAGACTAGCGGGAAGAGAGACCCAGTACTTC.

The chain combines TRBV6-4 with TRBJ2-2; tentative D call: TRBD2 (5 bases). Germline V lookup: CDR1 MRHNA, CDR2 SNTAGT. CDR3 length: 14 residues. V was pared by 0 bases and J by 3 bases, with 5 bases between. The CDR3 coding sequence is TGTGCCAGCAGTGACTCGGACTACACCGGGGAGCTGTTTTTT. It codes for CASSDSDYTGELFF.

The gene calls are TRBV11-2 and TRBJ1-2; 9 positions agree with TRBD1. CDR1 and CDR2 from the germline V gene are SGHAT and FQNNGV. With 5 bases clipped from V and 8 bases from J, the junction kept 6 bases outside the gene matches. CDR3 length equals 13 residues. CDR3 loop: CASSRDRDSGYTF. The CDR3, as DNA: TGTGCCAGCAGCCGGGACAGGGATAGCGGCTACACCTTC.

The chain recombines TRBV11-3 with TRBJ1-1; TRBD1 matches 8 bases. V lost 5 bases, J lost 0 bases, and 11 bases stayed unmatched. The CDR3 consists of 17 residues. Germline values: CDR1 SGHNT, CDR2 YENEEA. The CDR3, as DNA: TGTGCCAGCAGCCCGGACAGGGTGAGGGTCATGAACACTGAAGCTTTCTTT. This translates into CASSPDRVRVMNTEAFF.

The chain joins TRBV19 to TRBJ2-5; D uncertain. With 5 bases removed from V and 4 bases from J, the gap between germline ends came to 11 bases. Germline V gene sequence: CDR1 LNHDA, CDR2 SQIVND (reference sequence). This CDR3 region has 13 residues. CDR3 nucleotides: TGTGCCAGTAGTCTACAGTGGGGAGAGACCCAGTACTTC. It encodes CASSLQWGETQYF.